A single sample is the source of the 9 T cell receptor beta chains below, sequenced in a study of blood T cell repertoires in COVID-19. Here immunoSEQ multiplex PCR was the method, and the copy in TCRdb shows in-frame clones only, minus some. This sample has about 76,000 clones, with 85% found just once. The material sequenced was peripheral blood. All receptors derive from a man aged 55 to 70 with COVID-19, enrolled during active disease.

The genes are TRBV11-2 and TRBJ2-2; 7 nucleotides line up with TRBD2. The V segment lost 2 bases and the J segment 6 bases; nucleotides outside the gene matches: 6. Germline assignment: CDR1 SGHAT and CDR2 FQNNGV. The CDR3 has 15 amino acids. The CDR3 reads CASSLFGGSAGELFF. CDR3 in DNA: TGTGCCAGCAGCTTATTCGGCGGGAGTGCCGGGGAGCTGTTTTTT.

The chain joins TRBV7-2 to TRBJ2-1; 11 positions match TRBD2. After removal of 2 bases from V and 4 bases from J, the junction contained 1 base not matched to a gene. The germline CDR1 and CDR2 sequences are SGHTA and FQGNSA. The CDR3 totals 15 residues. The CDR3 region is CASSLLAGGYNEQFF. For the CDR3, the DNA is TGTGCCAGCAGCTTACTAGCGGGAGGATACAATGAGCAGTTCTTC.

The V call is TRBV2, the J call TRBJ1-5; 7 bases fit TRBD1. This CDR3 region has 14 residues. Germline values: CDR1 SNHLY, CDR2 FYNNEI. The V segment lost 4 bases and the J segment 5 bases; nucleotides outside the gene matches: 5. CDR3 bases: TGTGCCAGCAGTGGGTCAGGGGGTGATCAGCCCCAGCATTTT. This codes for CASSGSGGDQPQHF.

This chain uses TRBV30 with TRBJ1-2, with TRBD1 matching over 9 bases. Germline V gives CDR1 GTSNPN, CDR2 SVGIG (reference sequence). V shed 2 bases and J 4 bases; nucleotides not matched to a gene: 8. The CDR3 totals 15 residues. Written as DNA, the CDR3 is TGTGCCTGGAGTCAAGGGACAGGGCGGGGCTATGGCTACACCTTC. It encodes CAWSQGTGRGYGYTF.

This chain joins TRBV19 and TRBJ2-7; D might be TRBD1 (5 bases). This CDR3 region has 15 residues. V gave up 2 bases and J gave up 6 bases, with 17 bases separating them. Germline lookup yields CDR1 LNHDA and CDR2 SQIVND (reference sequence). The CDR3 region is CASSILQDQASEQYF. In nucleotides, the CDR3 is TGTGCCAGTAGTATACTACAGGACCAGGCGAGCGAGCAGTACTTC.

This sequence joins TRBV19 and TRBJ2-7, with 10 positions matching TRBD1. The CDR3 extends over 15 amino acids. V was pared by 4 bases and J by 3 bases, with 6 bases of the junction left unmatched. Germline V CDR1 and CDR2: LNHDA, SQIVND (reference sequence). The CDR3 coding sequence is TGTGCCAGTAGTAGTTGGGGACAGGGGAACTACGAGCAGTACTTC. Its protein is CASSSWGQGNYEQYF.

The CDR3 protein is CASSPDIETNTIYF. The CDR3 DNA reads as TGTGCCAGCTCACCGGACATTGAAACAAACACCATATATTTT. The J gene is TRBJ1-3, the V gene TRBV18, with D perhaps matching TRBD1 (5 bases). There are 14 residues in the CDR3. CDR1 and CDR2 (germline): KGHSH, LQKENI. Trimming left V 3 bases short and J 6 bases short, with 12 bases between.

The chain couples TRBV3-1 (or the pseudogene TRBV3-2) to TRBJ1-2, with 7 bases identical to TRBD1. The V gene end was trimmed by 4 bases and the J gene end by 4 bases; junction bases not matched to a gene: 6. CDR3 length: 14 residues. Germline loops: CDR1 LGHDT, CDR2 YNNKEL (reference sequence). CDR3 loop: CASSPRGAVYGYTF. Here the CDR3 DNA reads TGTGCCAGCAGCCCCAGGGGGGCTGTCTATGGCTACACCTTC.

The J gene is TRBJ2-6, the V gene TRBV28; TRBD2 matches at 9 bases. After removal of 6 bases from V and 1 base from J, the junction contained 7 bases not matched to a gene. Germline lookup yields CDR1 MDHEN and CDR2 SYDVKM. This CDR3 region has 17 residues. CDR3 DNA sequence: TGTGCCAGCAGCGAACCGGGACTAGCATCTGGGGCCAACGTCCTGACTTTC. This gives the protein CASSEPGLASGANVLTF.